This T cell receptor (beta chain) is drawn from a study of OX40 agonist ivuxolimab in advanced cancers. At the level of the whole study: Ivuxolimab was a fully human IgG2 agonistic monoclonal antibody targeting the costimulatory receptor OX40 (CD134). Intravenous ivuxolimab was administered to patients every 2 weeks at six dose levels: 0.01, 0.1, 0.3, 1.5, 3 and 10 mg/kg. Of the approximately 50 dose-escalation patients, hepatocellular carcinoma was present in 19, melanoma in roughly 15, renal cell carcinoma in 9 and head and neck cancer in 9. A male proportion of around 80% and a mean age of roughly 55 years, ranging from roughly 23 to 85, were recorded for the dose-escalation cohort. Prior anti-PD-1, anti-PD-L1 or anti-CTLA-4 therapy was permitted, and about two fifths of dose-escalation patients had received checkpoint inhibitors. Partial responses occurred in three dose-escalation patients: two with cutaneous melanoma and one with hepatocellular carcinoma. The point of sequencing TCRbeta in the periphery was to test whether ivuxolimab changed TCR sequence diversity and drove clonal T-cell expansion. The paper reports the monotherapy dose-escalation portion (N ≈ 50 patients) of the phase I ivuxolimab trial.

To sequence the TCRbeta CDR3 region, genomic DNA was isolated from the sorted cells. TCRbeta CDR3 regions were sequenced using the immunoSEQ Assay. In TCRdb, the immuneACCESS table is reduced to in-frame sequences with V and J assigned. These tables do not hold every clone; where another copy was compared, an unresolved V gene accounts for under half, and the others remain unexplained. Present in this sample are tens of thousands of clones, 89% of which were seen just once. The top ten constitute roughly 0.2% of the sample. Results and caveats for the whole study, not just this receptor: On average, CD8+ T cells showed more expanded clones than CD4+ T cells after ivuxolimab. In partial responders in the 0.1-3.0 mg/kg groups, normalized peripheral clonal expansion was found to be among the lowest, especially among CD8+ T cells. Low levels of normalized T-cell clonal expansion were also shown by some nonresponding patients. The antigen specificity of the peripheral T cells that underwent clonal expansion was not determined. At doses from 0.1 to 3.0 mg/kg, clonal expansion was seen in both CD4+ and CD8+ blood T cells between baseline and week 6.

The CDR3, cysteine through phenylalanine, is 15 amino acids long. Just CDR3 DNA is preserved here, 45 bases in frame from base 1. V has 6 bases trimmed and J has 3 bases trimmed; junction bases matching no gene number 8. As encoded in the germline V gene, CDR1 is SGHTA while CDR2 is FQGNSA. As for this clone: This clone's antigen is unknown. No much larger clone is present one base from it, and per-base qualities are unavailable.

The trial excluded patients who had a history of autoimmune disease or were on systemic immunosuppression. In every dose cohort, peripheral blood was drawn for TCR sequencing at baseline, cycle 4 day 1, and cycle 7 day 1. The samples were drawn from a first-in-human, open-label, multicenter phase I dose-escalation trial of ivuxolimab. Adults with locally advanced or metastatic head and neck squamous cell, hepatocellular, melanoma or renal cell carcinoma were enrolled in the trial. Before TCR sequencing, CD4+ T cells and CD8+ T cells were sorted from peripheral blood as separate populations. The sequenced sample was CD4+ or CD8+ T cells sorted from blood, obtained in a trial of the OX40 agonist ivuxolimab. The origin of this receptor is an adult with an advanced solid tumor such as melanoma, head and neck, liver or kidney cancer. The rearrangement joined TRBV7-2 to TRBJ1-1; the junction holds 9 bases that match TRBD1. The DNA is as follows: TGTGCCAGCAGTTCACAGGGGGCTGGGTACACTGAAGCTTTCTTT. Translated, it reads CASSSQGAGYTEAFF. The variable domain in full, with residues beyond the CDR3 obtained from the reference TRBV7-2 and TRBJ1-1 genes, is GAGVSQSPSNKVTEKGKDVELRCDPISGHTALYWYRQSLGQGLEFLIYFQGNSAPDKSGLPSDRFSAERTGGSVSTLTIQRTQQEDSAVYLCASSSQGAGYTEAFFGQGTRLTVV.